A selection of T cell receptor beta chains follows, all from one sample in a study of blood T cell repertoires in COVID-19. Clones were read by immunoSEQ multiplex PCR, and TCRdb kept only the in-frame ones, dropping some. The sample contains under 300,000 clones, nearly 90% of which appear only once. Sequencing was performed on peripheral blood. These receptors all stem from a woman aged 55-69 years with COVID-19, enrolled during active disease. CDR3s include the opening cysteine and the closing phenylalanine or tryptophan. The D gene is left open where the match is weak. Only some rows state a clone size, as once, few, many or a class for expanded clones.

J gene,D gene,V gene,clone size,CDR3 protein,CDR3 DNA
TRBJ2-5,TRBD2,TRBV6-5,NA,CASSWGLAIETQYF,TGTGCCAGCAGTTGGGGACTAGCGATAGAGACCCAGTACTTC
TRBJ1-1,NA,TRBV14,NA,CASSQESDSEAFF,TGTGCCAGCAGCCAAGAATCGGACAGTGAAGCTTTCTTT
TRBJ1-1,NA,TRBV6-6,NA,CASSYSQVNTEAFF,TGTGCCAGCAGTTACTCACAGGTGAACACTGAAGCTTTCTTT
TRBJ1-1,NA,TRBV19,NA,CASSERGMALMNTEAFF,TGTGCCAGTAGTGAAAGGGGGATGGCCTTAATGAACACTGAAGCTTTCTTT
TRBJ1-4,TRBD1,TRBV3-1/TRBV3-2,NA,CATGGKQGRGEKLFF,TGTGCCACAGGGGGGAAGCAGGGGCGCGGCGAAAAACTGTTTTTT
TRBJ1-4,TRBD1,TRBV5-5,NA,CASSLEGQGGEKLFF,TGTGCCAGCAGCTTGGAGGGACAGGGCGGTGAAAAACTGTTTTTT
TRBJ1-2,NA,TRBV29-1,NA,CSVRDFTSLNYGYTF,TGCAGCGTTCGGGACTTCACCTCCCTTAACTATGGCTACACCTTC
TRBJ2-3,NA,TRBV19,NA,CASSIDRWADTQYF,TGTGCCAGTAGTATTGACAGATGGGCAGATACGCAGTATTTT
TRBJ2-5,TRBD2,TRBV6-2/TRBV6-3,NA,CASSYGTSGGFRFQETQYF,TGTGCCAGCAGTTACGGGACTAGCGGGGGGTTCCGCTTCCAAGAGACCCAGTACTTC
TRBJ1-2,NA,TRBV10-3,NA,CAIMAGGSLYGYTF,TGTGCCATCATGGCAGGAGGGTCTCTTTATGGCTACACCTTC
TRBJ1-6,NA,TRBV19,NA,CASRVHNSPLHF,TGTGCCAGCCGGGTTCATAATTCACCCCTCCACTTT
TRBJ2-4,NA,TRBV7-2,NA,CASSLVQGKNIQYF,TGTGCCAGCAGCTTAGTTCAGGGCAAAAACATTCAGTACTTC
TRBJ1-3,TRBD1,TRBV9,NA,CASSVEGASGNTIYF,TGTGCCAGCAGCGTAGAGGGGGCCTCTGGAAACACCATATATTTT
TRBJ2-7,NA,TRBV5-1,few,CASSLVSGITVYEQYF,TGCGCCAGCAGCTTGGTCTCGGGGATAACCGTCTACGAGCAGTACTTC
TRBJ1-2,NA,TRBV4-2,NA,CASSQEFAGVEGYTF,TGTGCCAGCAGCCAAGAATTTGCAGGGGTGGAAGGCTACACCTTC
TRBJ1-2,TRBD1,TRBV10-3,NA,CAINPDRDLGYTF,TGTGCCATCAACCCTGACAGGGATCTTGGCTACACCTTC
TRBJ1-1,NA,TRBV6-2/TRBV6-3,few,CASSSTRTEKAFF,TGTGCCAGCAGTTCTACAAGGACAGAAAAAGCTTTCTTT
TRBJ2-7,TRBD1,TRBV6-5,NA,CASSYTPGTGREQYF,TGTGCCAGCAGTTACACCCCCGGGACAGGGAGAGAGCAGTACTTC
TRBJ2-5,NA,TRBV24-1,NA,CATSDGRGWQETQYF,TGTGCCACCAGTGACGGGCGGGGCTGGCAAGAGACCCAGTACTTC
TRBJ2-3,NA,TRBV5-1,NA,CASSLELGGNTDTQYF,TGCGCCAGCAGCTTGGAGTTGGGCGGGAACACAGATACGCAGTATTTT
TRBJ1-5,TRBD1,TRBV7-9,NA,CASSPGTASNQPQHF,TGTGCCAGCAGCCCCGGGACAGCCTCCAATCAGCCCCAGCATTTT
TRBJ1-2,TRBD1,TRBV12-5,NA,CASGLLGGEGYTF,TGTGCTAGTGGTTTGTTAGGGGGCGAAGGCTACACCTTC
TRBJ2-4,NA,TRBV7-9,NA,CASSPTGSKNIQYF,TGTGCCAGCAGCCCAACGGGAAGCAAAAACATTCAGTACTTC
TRBJ1-6,NA,TRBV15,NA,CATSPRGGVWSPLHF,TGTGCCACCAGCCCTCGCGGGGGGGTGTGGTCACCCCTCCACTTT
TRBJ2-3,NA,TRBV6-2/TRBV6-3,NA,CASSYSFITGELGTDTQYF,TGTGCCAGCAGTTACTCGTTCATCACGGGAGAACTCGGCACAGATACGCAGTATTTT
TRBJ2-7,TRBD1,TRBV27,NA,CASIQSRGPHEQYF,TGTGCCAGCATTCAATCCAGGGGGCCCCACGAGCAGTACTTC
TRBJ1-2,NA,TRBV3-1/TRBV3-2,NA,CASSPERGTGGSYGYTF,TGTGCCAGCAGCCCCGAGCGGGGGACGGGGGGCTCCTATGGCTACACCTTC
TRBJ1-3,NA,TRBV7-9,NA,CASRSVSGNTIYF,TGTGCCAGCAGGAGTGTCTCTGGAAACACCATATATTTT
TRBJ2-2,TRBD1,TRBV15,NA,CATRMGQGNTGELFF,TGTGCCACCAGAATGGGACAGGGGAACACCGGGGAGCTGTTTTTT
TRBJ1-3,NA,TRBV29-1,NA,CSAGGGLSGNTIYF,TGCAGCGCGGGAGGTGGGCTCTCTGGAAACACCATATATTTT
TRBJ2-7,TRBD1,TRBV5-3,NA,CARRIRRLGQVSSYEQYF,TGTGCCAGAAGAATACGACGGCTAGGACAGGTGAGCTCCTACGAGCAGTACTTC
TRBJ1-3,NA,TRBV4-2,once,CASSQDYAPRAGNTIYF,TGTGCCAGCAGCCAAGATTACGCCCCACGCGCTGGAAACACCATATATTTT
TRBJ1-1,NA,TRBV11-3,NA,CASSRSDTEAFF,TGTGCCAGCAGCCGGAGCGACACTGAAGCTTTCTTT
TRBJ2-1,TRBD2,TRBV9,once,CASSASSGGAYNEQFF,TGTGCCAGCAGCGCCAGTAGCGGGGGGGCCTACAATGAGCAGTTCTTC
TRBJ1-2,NA,TRBV19,NA,CASSTQDSNYGYTF,TGTGCCAGTAGTACTCAGGACAGCAACTATGGCTACACCTTC